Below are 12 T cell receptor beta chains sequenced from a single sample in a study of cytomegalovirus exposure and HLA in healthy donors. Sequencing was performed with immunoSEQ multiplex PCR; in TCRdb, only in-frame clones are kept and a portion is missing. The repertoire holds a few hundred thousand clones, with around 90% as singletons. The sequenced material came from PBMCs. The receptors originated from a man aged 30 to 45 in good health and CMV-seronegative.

The CDR3 sequence: CASSLRGGELFF. The CDR3 DNA is TGTGCCAGCAGCCTCCGAGGCGGGGAGCTGTTTTTT. This chain joins TRBV9 and TRBJ2-2; D remains unclear. There are 12 residues in the CDR3. Germline-derived CDR1 and CDR2 are SGDLS and YYNGEE. V dropped 4 bases and J dropped 7 bases, with 8 bases sitting between them.

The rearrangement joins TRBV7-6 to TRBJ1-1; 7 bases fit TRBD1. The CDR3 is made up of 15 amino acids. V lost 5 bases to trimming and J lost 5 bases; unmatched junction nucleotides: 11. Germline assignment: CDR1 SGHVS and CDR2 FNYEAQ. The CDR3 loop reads CASSPLTGQRTEAFF. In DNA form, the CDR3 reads TGTGCCAGCAGCCCGTTGACAGGGCAGAGAACTGAAGCTTTCTTT.

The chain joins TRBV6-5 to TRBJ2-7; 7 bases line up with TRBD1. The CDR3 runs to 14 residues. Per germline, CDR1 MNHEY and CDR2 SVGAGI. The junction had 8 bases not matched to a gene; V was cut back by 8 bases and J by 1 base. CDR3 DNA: TGTGCCAGCGCCCTAGGACAGGTATCCTACGAGCAGTACTTC. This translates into CASALGQVSYEQYF.

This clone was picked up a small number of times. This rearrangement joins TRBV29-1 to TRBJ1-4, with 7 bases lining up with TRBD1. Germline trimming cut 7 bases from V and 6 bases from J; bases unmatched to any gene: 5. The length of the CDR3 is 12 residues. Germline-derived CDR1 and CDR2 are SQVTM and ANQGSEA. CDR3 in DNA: TGCAGCGGACAGGGTTTCGATGAAAAACTGTTTTTT. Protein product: CSGQGFDEKLFF.

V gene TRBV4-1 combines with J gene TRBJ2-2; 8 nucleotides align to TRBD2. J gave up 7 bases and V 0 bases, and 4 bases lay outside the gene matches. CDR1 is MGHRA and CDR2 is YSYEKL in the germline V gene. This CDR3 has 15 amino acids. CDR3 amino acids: CASSQERLANGELFF. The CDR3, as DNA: TGCGCCAGCAGCCAAGAACGACTAGCGAACGGGGAGCTGTTTTTT.

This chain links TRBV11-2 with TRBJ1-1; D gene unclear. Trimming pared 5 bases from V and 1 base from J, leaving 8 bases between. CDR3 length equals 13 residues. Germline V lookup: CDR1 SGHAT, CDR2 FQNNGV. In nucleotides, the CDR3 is TGTGCCAGCAGCCCAGAGGGGAACACTGAAGCTTTCTTT. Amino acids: CASSPEGNTEAFF.

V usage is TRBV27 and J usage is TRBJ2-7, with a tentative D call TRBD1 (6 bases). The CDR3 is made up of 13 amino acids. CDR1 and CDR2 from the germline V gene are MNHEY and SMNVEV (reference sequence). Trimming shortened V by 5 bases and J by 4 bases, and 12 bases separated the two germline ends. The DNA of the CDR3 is TGTGCCAGCAGTCTTCAGGGGTCGTACGAGCAGTACTTC. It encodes CASSLQGSYEQYF.

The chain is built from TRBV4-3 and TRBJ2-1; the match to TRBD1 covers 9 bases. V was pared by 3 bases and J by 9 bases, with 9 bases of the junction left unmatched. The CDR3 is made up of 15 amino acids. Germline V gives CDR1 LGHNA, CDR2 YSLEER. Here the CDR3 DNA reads TGCGCCAGCAGCCACGATTTACAGGGGGCGGCTGAGCAGTTCTTC. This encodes CASSHDLQGAAEQFF.

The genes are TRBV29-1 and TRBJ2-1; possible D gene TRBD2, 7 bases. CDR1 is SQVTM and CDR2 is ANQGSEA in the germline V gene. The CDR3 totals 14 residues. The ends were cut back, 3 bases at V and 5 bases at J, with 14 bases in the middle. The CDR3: CSVDEGEGHNEQFF. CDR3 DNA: TGCAGCGTTGATGAGGGGGAGGGTCACAATGAGCAGTTCTTC.

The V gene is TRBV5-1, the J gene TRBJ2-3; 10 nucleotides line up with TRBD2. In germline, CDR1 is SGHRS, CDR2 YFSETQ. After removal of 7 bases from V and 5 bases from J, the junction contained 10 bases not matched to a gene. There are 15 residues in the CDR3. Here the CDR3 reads CASSRSGGVVDTQYF. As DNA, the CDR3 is TGCGCCAGCTCCCGAAGCGGGGGGGTTGTAGATACGCAGTATTTT.

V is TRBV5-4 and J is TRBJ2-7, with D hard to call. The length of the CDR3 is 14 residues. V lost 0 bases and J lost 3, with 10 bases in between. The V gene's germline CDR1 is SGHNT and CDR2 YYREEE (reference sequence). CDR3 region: CASSLGQVVYEQYF. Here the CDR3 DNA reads TGTGCCAGCAGCTTGGGGCAGGTGGTCTACGAGCAGTACTTC.

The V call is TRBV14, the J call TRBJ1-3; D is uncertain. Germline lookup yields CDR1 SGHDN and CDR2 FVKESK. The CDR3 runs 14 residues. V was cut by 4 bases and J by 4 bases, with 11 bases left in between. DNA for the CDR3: TGTGCCAGCAGCCGAACCCATACAGGAAACACCATATATTTT. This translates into CASSRTHTGNTIYF.